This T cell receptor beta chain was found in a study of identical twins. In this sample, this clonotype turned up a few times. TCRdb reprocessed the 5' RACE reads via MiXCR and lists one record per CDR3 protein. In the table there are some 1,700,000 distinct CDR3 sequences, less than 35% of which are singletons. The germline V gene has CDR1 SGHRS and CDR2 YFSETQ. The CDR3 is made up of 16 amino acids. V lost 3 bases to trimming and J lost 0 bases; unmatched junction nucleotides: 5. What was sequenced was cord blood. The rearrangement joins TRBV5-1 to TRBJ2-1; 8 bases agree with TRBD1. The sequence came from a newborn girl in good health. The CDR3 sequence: CASSWGDRSSYNEQFF. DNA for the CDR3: TGCGCCAGCAGCTGGGGGGACAGGTCCTCCTACAATGAGCAGTTCTTC. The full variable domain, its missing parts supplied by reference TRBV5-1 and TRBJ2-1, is KAGVTQTPRYLIKTRGQQVTLSCSPISGHRSVSWYQQTPGQGLQFLFEYFSETQRNKGNFPGRFSGRQFSNSRSEMNVSTLELGDSALYLCASSWGDRSSYNEQFFGPGTRLTVL.